The clone carrying this T cell receptor (beta chain) occurred once. The antigen is undetermined. Measured with immunoSEQ multiplex PCR; TCRdb has only the in-frame clones, and not every one. The table shows 25,000 to 30,000 clones, with 60% to 85% occurring only once. The patients all showed relapse after autologous stem cell transplantation, while their brentuximab vedotin exposure varied. Thawed PBMCs underwent magnetic negative selection to yield purified CD4+ T cells. Trimming shortened V by 2 bases and J by 9 bases, and 12 bases separated the two germline ends. The CDR3 runs 13 residues. Germline V lookup: CDR1 SGHRS, CDR2 YFSETQ. The data are from a study of PD-1 blockade in classical Hodgkin lymphoma. Regarding the study as a whole: Researchers reported that CD4+ TCR diversity, though not CD8+, rose significantly by C4D1. Sources of repertoire differences remain undefined, possibly disease activity or prior therapy. Before treatment, TCR diversity in newly diagnosed patients was reportedly lower than in healthy donors. Patients with a complete response exhibited baseline diversity comparable to newly diagnosed patients.

This receptor was obtained from a human donor with classical Hodgkin lymphoma. The sequencing here drew on CD4+ T cells from blood, taken at baseline. This chain links TRBV5-1 with TRBJ2-1; D gene unclear. The CDR3 nucleotides read TGCGCCAGCAGCTTTCAGGAATGGAGTGAGCAGTTCTTC. Protein: CASSFQEWSEQFF.